This T cell receptor (beta chain) was documented in a study of CD8 T cells in Susac syndrome. In the study overall: Patients with Susac syndrome were therapy-naive, treated with corticosteroids, or treated with intravenous immunoglobulin alone when blood was collected.

With V trimmed by 2 bases and J by 0 bases, 10 bases remained unmatched. The CDR3 totals 18 residues. Germline V gene data show CDR1 as GTSNPN and CDR2 as SVGIG (reference sequence). Patients having Susac syndrome satisfied recently defined diagnostic criteria for definite or probable disease. With random hexamers, reverse transcription was performed on 0.5 to 1 ug of RNA. Across 54 Vbeta and 13 Jbeta, TCR beta CDR3 was amplified with immunoSEQ multiplex PCR. In TCRdb, the immunoSEQ multiplex PCR reads were re-called with MiXCR into one record per CDR3 protein. The sample consists of about 190,000 distinct CDR3 sequences, 95% of them appearing once.

This TCR was sampled from a human donor with Susac syndrome. V usage is TRBV30 and J usage is TRBJ2-6; 7 bases fit TRBD1. Sequenced sample: CD8+ T cells from PBMCs. The CDR3 region is CAWSTPTGIYSGANVLTF. As DNA, the CDR3 is TGTGCCTGGAGTACACCGACAGGGATCTACTCTGGGGCCAACGTCCTGACTTTC.